The clone carrying this TCR beta chain was seen repeatedly, ten times or more. The antigen is not known. From more than 9 ml of fresh peripheral blood, PBMCs were isolated. This sample stems from a study of T cells in Graves' hyperthyroidism and ophthalmopathy. Study-level points and caveats: Among thyroid clonotypes expanded above 0.001, most also appeared in blood. Ophthalmopathy was distinguished from stable hyperthyroidism by 13 V-J signatures. Ophthalmopathy was identified by the model a median 6.5 months ahead of onset.

The TCR beta CDR3 regions underwent amplification using RNA transcripts as the source. HTBI primers were used for first-round RT-PCR of the TCR CDR3. TCRdb analysed the multiplex PCR reads with MiXCR anew, one entry per CDR3 protein. The sample holds over 450,000 distinct CDR3 sequences, about an eighth seen once. The sample consisted of blood. The clonotype was recovered from a woman in her late teens or twenties with Graves' hyperthyroidism.

The CDR3 DNA follows: TGTGCCAGCAGTGGCGGGGTAGCCTACGAGCAGTACTTC. Amino acids: CASSGGVAYEQYF. The chain combines TRBV27 with TRBJ2-7, with D possibly matching TRBD2 (6 bases). V was pared by 5 bases and J by 2 bases, with 10 bases between. Germline loops: CDR1 MNHEY, CDR2 SMNVEV (reference sequence). This CDR3 has 13 amino acids.